The rows below give T cell receptor beta chains drawn from one sample of a study of blood T cell repertoires in COVID-19. Here immunoSEQ multiplex PCR was the method, and the copy in TCRdb shows in-frame clones only, minus some. The table includes about 200,000 clones, roughly three quarters detected once. The sequencing input was PBMCs or T cells enriched from blood (not recorded which). The receptor source for this set is a woman aged 50 to 65 with acute COVID-19. Both conserved end residues are part of each CDR3. The D gene is left open where the match is weak. Size is omitted from some rows. Given values are once, few, many or a class for expanded clones.

d_call,v_call,clone_size,j_call,cdr3_aa,cdr3_nt
TRBD1,TRBV5-4,-,TRBJ1-2,CASSWPDREVGGYTF,TGTGCCAGCAGCTGGCCGGACAGGGAGGTGGGTGGCTACACCTTC
TRBD2,TRBV24-1,-,TRBJ2-5,CATGGLAGGNQETQYF,TGTGCCACAGGTGGGCTAGCGGGGGGAAACCAAGAGACCCAGTACTTC
-,TRBV7-8,-,TRBJ1-2,CASSLAQVYGYTF,TGTGCCAGCAGCTTAGCTCAGGTCTATGGCTACACCTTC
-,TRBV19,-,TRBJ2-3,CASSSSAGTGPDTQYF,TGTGCCAGTAGTTCCTCCGCGGGGACGGGACCAGATACGCAGTATTTT
TRBD2,TRBV7-2,-,TRBJ2-3,CASRLGGTYGADTQYF,TGTGCCAGCAGACTGGGGGGGACGTACGGGGCAGATACGCAGTATTTT
-,TRBV10-1,few,TRBJ1-1,CASSEPNRRAFF,TGCGCCAGCAGTGAGCCGAACCGGAGGGCTTTCTTT
-,TRBV5-1,few,TRBJ2-5,CASSFSTGQQETQYF,TGCGCCAGCAGCTTTAGTACAGGGCAGCAAGAGACCCAGTACTTC
-,TRBV30,-,TRBJ2-3,CAWSISEGTQYF,TGTGCCTGGAGTATATCCGAGGGTACGCAGTATTTT
TRBD2,TRBV19,few,TRBJ2-1,CASSLIAGGLRNNEQFF,TGTGCCAGTAGTTTAATAGCGGGGGGGCTCCGGAACAATGAGCAGTTCTTC
-,TRBV28,-,TRBJ1-5,CASSTGGQPQHF,TGTGCCAGCAGTACGGGAGGTCAGCCCCAGCATTTT
-,TRBV28,-,TRBJ1-5,CASSTLDSRNQPQHF,TGTGCCAGCAGTACCCTGGACAGCCGCAATCAGCCCCAGCATTTT
TRBD1,TRBV28,-,TRBJ1-6,CASSLDRGLNSPLHF,TGTGCCAGCAGTTTAGACAGGGGACTTAATTCACCCCTCCACTTT
TRBD1,TRBV3-1/TRBV3-2,-,TRBJ1-1,CASGDRLNTEAFF,TGTGCCAGCGGGGACAGGCTGAACACTGAAGCTTTCTTT
TRBD1,TRBV5-1,-,TRBJ1-5,CASSLGTGGQPQHF,TGCGCCAGCAGCTTGGGGACAGGGGGTCAGCCCCAGCATTTT
TRBD1,TRBV28,-,TRBJ1-6,CASSHQWTGGYNSPLHF,TGTGCCAGCAGTCATCAATGGACAGGCGGATATAATTCACCCCTCCACTTT
TRBD1,TRBV27,-,TRBJ1-2,CASSLRQGASGYTF,TGTGCCAGCAGTTTAAGGCAGGGGGCGAGTGGCTACACCTTC
-,TRBV2,-,TRBJ1-2,CASLDRLLSVSRSDGYTF,TGTGCCAGCCTAGATCGACTTCTTTCGGTGAGCCGCTCCGATGGCTACACCTTC
TRBD1,TRBV30,-,TRBJ1-5,CAWAGTGGGQPQHF,TGTGCCTGGGCTGGGACAGGGGGAGGTCAGCCCCAGCATTTT
TRBD1,TRBV7-6,-,TRBJ1-6,CASSLGEWTGNNSPLHF,TGTGCCAGCAGCTTAGGGGAATGGACAGGGAATAATTCACCCCTCCACTTT
-,TRBV4-2,once,TRBJ1-1,CASSPRSGANTEAFF,TGTGCCAGCAGCCCCCGGTCAGGGGCTAACACTGAAGCTTTCTTT
-,TRBV7-8,-,TRBJ2-2,CASSPRENTGELFF,TGTGCCAGCAGCCCGAGGGAGAACACCGGGGAGCTGTTTTTT
TRBD2,TRBV2,once,TRBJ2-5,CASSVAGGGQETQYF,TGTGCCAGCAGTGTAGCGGGGGGAGGACAAGAGACCCAGTACTTC
TRBD1,TRBV12-3/TRBV12-4,-,TRBJ2-5,CASTGNRGKTQYF,TGTGCCAGCACCGGAAACAGGGGGAAGACCCAGTACTTC
-,TRBV4-2,few,TRBJ2-2,CASSQDRSRELFF,TGTGCCAGCAGCCAAGATAGGAGTAGGGAGCTGTTTTTT
TRBD1,TRBV11-1,-,TRBJ1-2,CASSFGQGAYGYTF,TGTGCCAGCAGCTTTGGGCAGGGGGCATATGGCTACACCTTC
TRBD1,TRBV2,-,TRBJ1-3,CASSVTGETGNTIYF,TGTGCCAGCAGTGTAACAGGGGAAACTGGAAACACCATATATTTT
TRBD1,TRBV18,-,TRBJ1-2,CASSPPGQGLNYGYTF,TGTGCCAGCTCACCACCGGGACAGGGTTTGAACTATGGCTACACCTTC
TRBD2,TRBV5-1,few,TRBJ2-3,CASSVIPGLASTDTQYF,TGCGCCAGCAGCGTAATACCGGGACTAGCGTCTACAGATACGCAGTATTTT
TRBD1,TRBV5-6,once,TRBJ1-4,CASTKGGAGEKLFF,TGTGCCAGCACCAAAGGGGGCGCGGGGGAAAAACTGTTTTTT
-,TRBV28,-,TRBJ1-2,CASTLGGGVGGSYYGYTF,TGTGCCAGCACCTTAGGTGGGGGAGTCGGGGGTTCCTACTATGGCTACACCTTC
-,TRBV19,-,TRBJ1-2,CASTNRGSNYGYTF,TGTGCCAGTACCAATCGGGGGAGTAACTATGGCTACACCTTC
-,TRBV24-1,-,TRBJ2-3,CATSDLGGASTDTQYF,TGTGCCACCAGTGATTTAGGCGGGGCGAGCACAGATACGCAGTATTTT
-,TRBV5-1,-,TRBJ1-6,CASSLGAEGSPLHF,TGCGCCAGCAGCTTGGGGGCCGAGGGTTCACCCCTCCACTTT
-,TRBV3-1/TRBV3-2,-,TRBJ2-2,CASSPPLGAVGELFF,TGTGCCAGCAGCCCCCCTCTGGGGGCGGTCGGGGAGCTGTTTTTT
-,TRBV5-6,-,TRBJ2-1,CASSYRGGDEQFF,TGTGCCAGCAGCTACAGGGGGGGCGATGAGCAGTTCTTC
-,TRBV11-3,-,TRBJ2-1,CASSSVGQGSADNEQFF,TGTGCCAGCAGCAGCGTCGGTCAGGGGTCGGCAGACAATGAGCAGTTCTTC
TRBD1,TRBV4-1,-,TRBJ2-5,CASSQEWPGGETQYF,TGCGCCAGCAGCCAAGAGTGGCCAGGGGGAGAGACCCAGTACTTC
TRBD2,TRBV4-1,-,TRBJ2-3,CASSHYLAGGGDTQYF,TGCGCCAGCAGCCACTACTTGGCGGGGGGAGGGGATACGCAGTATTTT
-,TRBV2,-,TRBJ1-5,CASEGSLGNQPQHF,TGTGCCTCCGAGGGATCCCTGGGCAATCAGCCCCAGCATTTT
-,TRBV5-4,-,TRBJ1-4,CASSLWGANEKLFF,TGTGCCAGCAGCTTGTGGGGGGCTAATGAAAAACTGTTTTTT
TRBD2,TRBV7-2,-,TRBJ2-3,CASSSGTGGDTQYF,TGTGCCAGCAGCTCAGGGACGGGGGGGGATACGCAGTATTTT
TRBD1,TRBV3-1/TRBV3-2,few,TRBJ1-1,CASSSTGWSSTEAFF,TGTGCCAGCAGCTCGACAGGGTGGTCTAGCACTGAAGCTTTCTTT
TRBD1,TRBV10-3,-,TRBJ1-4,CAISRDSGLGVEKLFF,TGTGCCATCAGCCGGGACAGCGGTTTGGGGGTTGAAAAACTGTTTTTT
TRBD2,TRBV5-8,-,TRBJ2-1,CATPGGGGQNYNEQFF,TGTGCCACCCCGGGGGGCGGGGGGCAAAACTACAATGAGCAGTTCTTC
TRBD1,TRBV5-8,-,TRBJ1-1,CASREDRLNTEAFF,TGTGCCAGCAGGGAGGACAGGTTGAACACTGAAGCTTTCTTT
-,TRBV19,once,TRBJ2-3,CASGAGVETDTQYF,TGTGCCTCGGGGGCGGGGGTAGAGACAGATACGCAGTATTTT
-,TRBV5-1,-,TRBJ1-1,CASSPGVRNTEAFF,TGCGCCAGCAGCCCGGGAGTAAGGAACACTGAAGCTTTCTTT
TRBD1,TRBV19,-,TRBJ2-3,CASGDRGADTQYF,TGTGCCAGTGGGGACAGGGGTGCAGATACGCAGTATTTT
-,TRBV5-6,once,TRBJ1-2,CASSSTGNFRSYTF,TGTGCCAGCAGTTCAACAGGGAATTTTCGTAGCTACACCTTC
TRBD1,TRBV5-1,-,TRBJ1-4,CASRRQGYEKLFF,TGCGCCAGCAGAAGACAGGGGTATGAAAAACTGTTTTTT